The source of this T cell receptor beta chain is a study of blood T cell repertoires in COVID-19. About the research overall: Italy, Spain and the United States were the sources of the convalescent and acute COVID-19 samples. The analysed material was cDNA or gDNA that came from T cells, B-cell-depleted T cells, or PBMCs.

Source study methods: Reference gene primer amplification in the assay estimated nucleated cell counts. This table comes from immunoSEQ multiplex PCR, and its TCRdb copy is limited to in-frame clones, with some not included. Clone size and V and J calls were adopted from that table, with D and trimming inferred from the DNA. Of some 230,000 clones listed, roughly 85% are singletons. This receptor was taken from a man aged 25-45 years who had recovered from COVID-19. The sample consisted of peripheral blood.

The CDR3 DNA reads as TGTGCCAGCAGTTCGCCCAGGGAATGGGGCAATCAGCCCCAGCATTTT. Amino acids: CASSSPREWGNQPQHF. The chain carries TRBV28 and TRBJ1-5; perhaps TRBD1 as D (5 bases). Looked up from germline, CDR1 is MDHEN and CDR2 is SYDVKM. The CDR3 runs 16 residues. Deletions cut 4 bases from V and 2 bases from J, with 15 bases between.